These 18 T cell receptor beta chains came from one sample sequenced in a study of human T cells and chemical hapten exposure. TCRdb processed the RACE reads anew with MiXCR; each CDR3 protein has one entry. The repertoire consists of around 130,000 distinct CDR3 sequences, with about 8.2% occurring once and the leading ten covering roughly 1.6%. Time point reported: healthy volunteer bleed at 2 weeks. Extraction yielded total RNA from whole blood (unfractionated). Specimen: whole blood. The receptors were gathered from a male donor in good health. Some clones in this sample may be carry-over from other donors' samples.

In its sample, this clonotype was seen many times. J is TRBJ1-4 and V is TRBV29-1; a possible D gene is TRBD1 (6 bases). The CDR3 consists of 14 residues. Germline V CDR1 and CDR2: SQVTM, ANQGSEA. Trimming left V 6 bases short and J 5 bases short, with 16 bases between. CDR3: CSVTQARGNEKLFF. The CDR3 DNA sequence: TGCAGCGTCACCCAGGCGAGGGGGAATGAAAAACTGTTTTTT.

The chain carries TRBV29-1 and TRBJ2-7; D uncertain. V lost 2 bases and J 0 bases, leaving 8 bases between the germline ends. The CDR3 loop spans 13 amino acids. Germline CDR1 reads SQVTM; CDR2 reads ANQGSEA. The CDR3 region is CSVESQTSYEQYF. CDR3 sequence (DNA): TGCAGCGTTGAATCGCAGACCTCCTACGAGCAGTACTTC.

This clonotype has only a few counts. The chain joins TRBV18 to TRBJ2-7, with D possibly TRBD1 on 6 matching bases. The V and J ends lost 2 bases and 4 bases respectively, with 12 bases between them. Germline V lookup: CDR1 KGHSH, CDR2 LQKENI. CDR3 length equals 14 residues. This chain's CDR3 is CASSPTGSTYEQYF. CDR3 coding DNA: TGTGCCAGCTCACCAACAGGGTCGACGTACGAGCAGTACTTC. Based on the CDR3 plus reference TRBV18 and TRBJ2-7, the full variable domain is NAGVMQNPRHLVRRRGQEARLRCSPMKGHSHVYWYRQLPEEGLKFMVYLQKENIIDESGMPKERFSAEFPKEGPSILRIQQVVRGDSAAYFCASSPTGSTYEQYFGPGTRLTVT.

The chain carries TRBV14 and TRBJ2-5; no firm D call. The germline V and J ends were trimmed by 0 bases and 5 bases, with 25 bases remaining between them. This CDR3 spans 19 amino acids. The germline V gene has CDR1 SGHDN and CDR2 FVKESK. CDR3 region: CASSQEETSRAKGWETQYF. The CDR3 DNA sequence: TGTGCCAGCAGCCAAGAGGAGACATCTCGGGCCAAAGGGTGGGAGACCCAGTACTTC.

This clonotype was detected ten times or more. CDR3 bases: TGTGCCAGCAGCTGGGGACAGGGGAACACTGAAGCTTTCTTT. Its protein product is CASSWGQGNTEAFF. V is TRBV5-5 and J is TRBJ1-1; TRBD1 matches 9 bases. Germline V CDR1 and CDR2: SGHKS, YYEKEE (reference sequence). The V gene end was trimmed by 3 bases and the J gene end by 1 base; junction bases not matched to a gene: 1. The CDR3 runs to 14 residues.

CDR3 coding DNA: TGTGCCAGCAACAGCTTTATCACAGGCACAGATACGCAGTATTTT. Residues: CASNSFITGTDTQYF. The chain employs TRBV5-6 and TRBJ2-3; the D is unclear. The V end lost 6 bases, the J end lost 1 base, and 15 bases lay between the germline ends. Germline loops: CDR1 SGHDT, CDR2 YYEEEE. The CDR3 is 15 residues long.

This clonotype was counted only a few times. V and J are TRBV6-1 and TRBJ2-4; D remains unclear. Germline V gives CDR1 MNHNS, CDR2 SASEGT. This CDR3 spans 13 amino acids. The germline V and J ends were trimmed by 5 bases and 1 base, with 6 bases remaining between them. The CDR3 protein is CASSTEAKNIQYF. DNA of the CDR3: TGTGCCAGCAGTACAGAGGCCAAAAACATTCAGTACTTC.

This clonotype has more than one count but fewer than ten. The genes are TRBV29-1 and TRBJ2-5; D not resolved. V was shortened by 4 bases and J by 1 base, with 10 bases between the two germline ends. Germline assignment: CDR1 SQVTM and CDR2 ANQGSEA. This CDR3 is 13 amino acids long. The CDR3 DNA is TGCAGCGTTGGCGGCACCCTCCAAGAGACCCAGTACTTC. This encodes CSVGGTLQETQYF.

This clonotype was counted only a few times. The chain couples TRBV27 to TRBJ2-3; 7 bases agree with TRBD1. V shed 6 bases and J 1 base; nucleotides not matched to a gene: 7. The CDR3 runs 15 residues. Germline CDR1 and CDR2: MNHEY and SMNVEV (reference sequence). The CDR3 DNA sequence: TGTGCCAGCAGCCCGACAGGGTATGGCACAGATACGCAGTATTTT. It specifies CASSPTGYGTDTQYF.

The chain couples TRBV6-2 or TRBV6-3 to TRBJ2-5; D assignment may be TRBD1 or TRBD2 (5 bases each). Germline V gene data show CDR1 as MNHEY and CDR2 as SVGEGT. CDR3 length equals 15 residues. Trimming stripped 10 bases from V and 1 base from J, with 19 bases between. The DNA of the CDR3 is TGTGCCACCACTCCGTTGGGACCGAGCCAAGAGACCCAGTACTTC. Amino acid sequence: CATTPLGPSQETQYF.

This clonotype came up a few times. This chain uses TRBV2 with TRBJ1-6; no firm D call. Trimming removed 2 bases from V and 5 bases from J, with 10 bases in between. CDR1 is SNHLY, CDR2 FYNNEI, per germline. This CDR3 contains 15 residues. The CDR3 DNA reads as TGTGCCAGCAGTGAAAGAGTTAGCCATAATTCACCCCTCCACTTT. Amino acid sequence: CASSERVSHNSPLHF.

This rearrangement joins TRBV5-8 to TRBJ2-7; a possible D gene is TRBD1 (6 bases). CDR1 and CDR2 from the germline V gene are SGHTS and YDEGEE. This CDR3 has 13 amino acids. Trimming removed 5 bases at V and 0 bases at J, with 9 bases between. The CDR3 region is CASRQGISYEQYF. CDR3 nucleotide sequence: TGTGCCAGCAGACAGGGAATCTCCTACGAGCAGTACTTC.

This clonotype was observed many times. CDR3 sequence: CASSLGFSYEQYF. CDR3 DNA: TGTGCCAGCAGCCTGGGATTCTCCTACGAGCAGTACTTC. The chain carries TRBV3-1 and TRBJ2-7; D gene unclear. V lost 4 bases and J lost 0, with 7 bases in between. The CDR3 covers 13 residues. Germline V gives CDR1 LGHDT, CDR2 YNNKEL (reference sequence).

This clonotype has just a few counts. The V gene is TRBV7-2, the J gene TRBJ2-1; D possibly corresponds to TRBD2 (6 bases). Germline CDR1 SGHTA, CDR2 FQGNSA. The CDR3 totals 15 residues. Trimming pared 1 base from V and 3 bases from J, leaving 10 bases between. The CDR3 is CASSLGRVGYNEQFF. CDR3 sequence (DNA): TGTGCCAGCAGCTTAGGGAGGGTCGGCTACAATGAGCAGTTCTTC.

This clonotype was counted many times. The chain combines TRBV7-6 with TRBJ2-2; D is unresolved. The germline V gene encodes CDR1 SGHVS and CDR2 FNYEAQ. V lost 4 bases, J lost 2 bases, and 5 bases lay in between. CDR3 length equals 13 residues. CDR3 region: CASSSSNTGELFF. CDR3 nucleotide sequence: TGTGCCAGCAGCTCCTCCAACACCGGGGAGCTGTTTTTT. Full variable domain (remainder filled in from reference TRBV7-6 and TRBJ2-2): GAGVSQSPRYKVTKRGQDVALRCDPISGHVSLYWYRQALGQGPEFLTYFNYEAQQDKSGLPNDRFSAERPEGSISTLTIQRTEQRDSAMYRCASSSSNTGELFFGEGSRLTVL.

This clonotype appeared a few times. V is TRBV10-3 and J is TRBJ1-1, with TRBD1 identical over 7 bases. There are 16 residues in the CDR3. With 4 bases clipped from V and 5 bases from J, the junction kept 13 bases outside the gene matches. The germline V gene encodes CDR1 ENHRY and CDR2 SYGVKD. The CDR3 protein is CAISGPTGTVETEAFF. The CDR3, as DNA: TGTGCCATCAGTGGCCCAACCGGGACAGTGGAAACTGAAGCTTTCTTT.

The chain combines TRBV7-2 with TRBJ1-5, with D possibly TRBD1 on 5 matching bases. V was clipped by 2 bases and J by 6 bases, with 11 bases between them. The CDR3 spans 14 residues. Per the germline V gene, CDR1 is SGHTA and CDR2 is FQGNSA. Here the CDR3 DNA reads TGTGCCAGCAGCTTAATAAGGGGAAGTCAGCCCCAGCATTTT. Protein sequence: CASSLIRGSQPQHF.

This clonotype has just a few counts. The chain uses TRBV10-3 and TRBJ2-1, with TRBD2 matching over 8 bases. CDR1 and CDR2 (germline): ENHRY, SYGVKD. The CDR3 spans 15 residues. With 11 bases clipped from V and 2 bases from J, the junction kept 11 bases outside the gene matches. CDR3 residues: CAAGRAGVPYNEQFF. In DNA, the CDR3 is TGTGCCGCCGGAAGAGCGGGAGTCCCCTACAATGAGCAGTTCTTC.